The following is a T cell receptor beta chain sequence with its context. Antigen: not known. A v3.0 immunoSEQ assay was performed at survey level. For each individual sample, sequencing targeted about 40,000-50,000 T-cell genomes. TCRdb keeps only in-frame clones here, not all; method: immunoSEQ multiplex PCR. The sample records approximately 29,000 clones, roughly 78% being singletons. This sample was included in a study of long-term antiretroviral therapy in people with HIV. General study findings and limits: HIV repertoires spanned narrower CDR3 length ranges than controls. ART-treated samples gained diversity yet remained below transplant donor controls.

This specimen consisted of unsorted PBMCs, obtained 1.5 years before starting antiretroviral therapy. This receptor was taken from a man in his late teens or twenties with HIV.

The CDR3 loop reads CAISERRDSKTGELFF. DNA for the CDR3: TGTGCCATCAGTGAGCGACGGGACAGTAAGACCGGGGAGCTGTTTTTT. The chain carries TRBV10-3 and TRBJ2-2; 7 positions match TRBD1. The trim removed 2 bases at V and 5 bases at J, leaving 8 bases unmatched. The CDR3 has 16 residues. Germline values: CDR1 ENHRY, CDR2 SYGVKD.